The source of this TCR beta chain is a study of T cells in Graves' hyperthyroidism and ophthalmopathy. It was RNA transcripts that yielded the amplified TCR beta CDR3 regions. HTBI primers were used for first-round RT-PCR of the TCR CDR3. TCRdb reprocessed the multiplex PCR reads via MiXCR and lists one record per CDR3 protein. Here the sample spans 600,000 to 650,000 distinct CDR3 sequences, roughly 20% being singletons. The CDR3 is 14 residues long. Germline V gives CDR1 SQVTM, CDR2 ANQGSEA. Note on this clonotype: One junction end does not reproduce the germline sequence, and a read error may be involved.

The chain has TRBV29-1 and TRBJ2-7; D could derive from TRBD1 or TRBD2 (5 bases each). The clonotype originates from a man between 25 and 39 years old with Graves' ophthalmopathy. Specimen: blood. The CDR3, as DNA: TGCATCGTTGGAAGGGACGGGCCCTACTACGAGCAGTACTTC. This translates into CIVGRDGPYYEQYF.